What follows are 22 T cell receptor beta chains derived from one specimen sequenced in a study of cytomegalovirus exposure and HLA in healthy donors. PCR amplification relied on 60 Vbeta primers (plus 13 Jbeta primers). Sequencing used immunoSEQ multiplex PCR; TCRdb keeps in-frame clones, though not all of them. The sample includes approximately 30,000 clones, over 60% of them seen just once. Material for sequencing was PBMCs. Every receptor here comes from a man aged 40-50 years in good health and CMV-seropositive.

This clone is a singleton in its sample. V gene TRBV5-8 combines with J gene TRBJ2-4; the D gene is possibly TRBD2 (5 bases). This CDR3 region has 15 residues. Germline CDR1 is SGHTS and CDR2 is YDEGEE. Trimming removed 0 bases from V and 2 bases from J, with 9 bases in between. CDR3: CASSLGWETKNIQYF. The CDR3 nucleotides read TGTGCCAGCAGCTTGGGGTGGGAGACCAAAAACATTCAGTACTTC.

The CDR3: CASSLAATQETQYF. The CDR3 nucleotides read TGTGCCAGCAGCTTAGCCGCGACTCAAGAGACCCAGTACTTC. The chain combines TRBV7-8 with TRBJ2-5, with D uncertain. CDR1 is SGHVS, CDR2 FQNEAQ, per germline. The CDR3 loop spans 14 amino acids. Trimming cost V 0 bases and J 2 bases, with 7 bases left between them.

The chain links TRBV7-3 to TRBJ2-5; TRBD2 is a possible D gene (6 bases). The CDR3 spans 17 residues. The germline V gene encodes CDR1 SGHTA and CDR2 FQGTGA. Between the trimmed V and J ends, which lost 0 bases and 1 base, there was a span of 15 bases. The chain's CDR3 is CASSLTAGGGFQETQYF. In DNA form, the CDR3 reads TGTGCCAGCAGCTTAACAGCGGGTGGGGGGTTCCAAGAGACCCAGTACTTC.

This rearrangement joins TRBV27 to TRBJ2-7; 7 bases line up with TRBD1. Germline values: CDR1 MNHEY, CDR2 SMNVEV (reference sequence). The CDR3 loop spans 14 amino acids. After removal of 5 bases from V and 5 bases from J, the junction contained 9 bases not matched to a gene. CDR3 residues: CASSQDRVLDEQYF. In nucleotides, the CDR3 is TGTGCCAGCAGTCAAGACAGGGTACTTGACGAGCAGTACTTC.

This clone was counted between two and nine times. The CDR3 DNA is TGTGCCAGCAGCTTGGGCAGGGGTTTCGCCTACGAGCAGTACTTC. Amino acids: CASSLGRGFAYEQYF. This rearrangement joins TRBV5-6 to TRBJ2-7; possibly TRBD1 for D (6 bases). Looked up from germline, CDR1 is SGHDT and CDR2 is YYEEEE. Trimming stripped 0 bases from V and 2 bases from J, with 12 bases between. CDR3 length: 15 amino acids. The full variable domain, with the rest looked up from reference TRBV5-6 and TRBJ2-7, is DAGVTQSPTHLIKTRGQQVTLRCSPKSGHDTVSWYQQALGQGPQFIFQYYEEEERQRGNFPDRFSGHQFPNYSSELNVNALLLGDSALYLCASSLGRGFAYEQYFGPGTRLTVT.

The rearrangement links TRBV6-1 to TRBJ1-3; D is uncertain. CDR1 is MNHNS and CDR2 is SASEGT in the germline V gene. This CDR3 is 12 amino acids long. Trimming removed 2 bases at V and 3 bases at J, with 2 bases between. CDR3 in amino acids: CASSEHGNTIYF. The CDR3 DNA is TGTGCCAGCAGTGAACATGGAAACACCATATATTTT.

This rearrangement joins TRBV13 to TRBJ2-2; weak D call: TRBD1 (5 bases). The length of the CDR3 is 16 residues. Germline V gene data show CDR1 as PRHDT and CDR2 as FYEKMQ (reference sequence). V was pared by 4 bases and J by 1 base, with 13 bases between. The CDR3 coding sequence is TGTGCCAGCAGCTCTTACCGACAGAGGAACACCGGGGAGCTGTTTTTT. Its translation is CASSSYRQRNTGELFF.

This chain connects TRBV11-2 to TRBJ2-3; 10 bases line up with TRBD1. Germline CDR1 SGHAT, CDR2 FQNNGV. The CDR3 has 15 amino acids. V gave up 1 base and J gave up 6 bases; unmatched junction bases: 4. The CDR3, as DNA: TGTGCCAGCAGCTTAGGGGACAGGGGTTGGGATACGCAGTATTTT. Translating it yields CASSLGDRGWDTQYF.

V is TRBV5-6 and J is TRBJ2-5; D ambiguous. Trimming took off 3 bases at V and 4 bases at J, with 4 bases between the two ends. The CDR3 contains 11 residues. Per the germline V gene, CDR1 is SGHDT and CDR2 is YYEEEE. The CDR3 coding sequence is TGTGCCAGCAGCTCAATAGAGACCCAGTACTTC. Residues: CASSSIETQYF.

V gene TRBV4-2 combines with J gene TRBJ1-4; perhaps TRBD1 as D (6 bases). V was trimmed by 1 base and J by 5 bases, leaving 14 bases between them. This CDR3 has 16 amino acids. Germline CDR1 and CDR2: LGHNA and YNFKEQ. DNA for the CDR3: TGTGCCAGCAGCCAAGGCGCCGGGACACAGAATGAAAAACTGTTTTTT. Translated: CASSQGAGTQNEKLFF.

The rearrangement links TRBV21-1 to TRBJ2-5; TRBD2, the table's D call, was not compared with the DNA. TRBV21-1 is assigned pseudogene status. The CDR3 has 18 residues. The CDR3 sequence is CASSRPETSGGLQETQYF. For the CDR3, the DNA is TGTGCCAGCAGCAGACCTGAGACTAGCGGGGGACTCCAAGAGACCCAGTACTTC.

The gene calls are TRBV5-1 and TRBJ2-5; D possibly corresponds to TRBD2 (6 bases). The closer fit of TRBJ2-7 to the DNA end suggests the J call may be wrong. Germline CDR1 and CDR2: SGHRS and YFSETQ. The CDR3 length is 14 residues. The CDR3 sequence: CASSLVGGSYEQYF. CDR3 coding DNA: TGCGCCAGCAGCTTGGTCGGGGGAAGTTACGAGCAGTACTTC.

The rearrangement uses TRBV11-2 and TRBJ2-7; 7 nucleotides line up with TRBD2. Trimming cost V 5 bases and J 0 bases; bases outside gene matches: 7. This CDR3 region has 15 residues. Germline CDR1 reads SGHAT; CDR2 reads FQNNGV. CDR3 coding DNA: TGTGCCAGCAGCACAAGACTAGCAGCCTCCTACGAGCAGTACTTC. Residues: CASSTRLAASYEQYF.

The J gene is TRBJ2-7, the V gene TRBV5-1, with a tentative D call TRBD1 (6 bases). Trimming cost V 0 bases and J 4 bases, with 8 bases left between them. The germline CDR1 and CDR2 sequences are SGHRS and YFSETQ. CDR3 length: 13 residues. In nucleotides, the CDR3 is TGCGCCAGCAGCTTGGGAGGGACATACGAGCAGTACTTC. Translated, it gives CASSLGGTYEQYF.

The J gene is TRBJ2-2, the V gene TRBV5-1; TRBD1 is a possible D gene (5 bases). The germline CDR1 and CDR2 sequences are SGHRS and YFSETQ. Between the trimmed V and J ends, which lost 3 bases and 5 bases, there was a span of 11 bases. The CDR3 totals 14 residues. In DNA, the CDR3 is TGCGCCAGCAGCTCGCGTTCAGGGACCGGGGAGCTGTTTTTT. This translates into CASSSRSGTGELFF.

The chain employs TRBV5-4 and TRBJ2-2; D not certain. Per germline, CDR1 SGHNT and CDR2 YYREEE (reference sequence). This CDR3 is 17 amino acids long. The V and J ends lost 4 bases and 0 bases respectively, with 16 bases between them. The CDR3 here is CASSPSVARTNTGELFF. DNA of the CDR3: TGTGCCAGCAGCCCTAGTGTGGCGAGAACGAACACCGGGGAGCTGTTTTTT.

The rearrangement joins TRBV11-3 to TRBJ2-3; 7 nucleotides agree with TRBD2. Trimming at V came to 3 bases and at J to 2 bases, leaving 8 bases not matched to a gene. This CDR3 has 16 residues. In germline, CDR1 is SGHNT, CDR2 YENEEA. The CDR3 protein is CASSFRGGGDTDTQYF. The CDR3 DNA reads TGTGCCAGCAGCTTTCGGGGCGGGGGTGACACAGATACGCAGTATTTT.

This clone was observed a few times. The chain recombines TRBV5-1 with TRBJ1-1; 11 bases agree with TRBD1. The CDR3 runs 16 residues. V shed 4 bases, J shed 1 base, and the junction held 6 bases outside the gene matches. Germline-derived CDR1 and CDR2 are SGHRS and YFSETQ. CDR3 sequence: CASSVGGTGGNTEAFF. In nucleotides, the CDR3 is TGCGCCAGCAGCGTTGGAGGGACAGGGGGGAACACTGAAGCTTTCTTT.

CDR3 sequence reads: CASMGGGAGETQYF. CDR3 bases: TGTGCCAGCATGGGGGGGGGCGCGGGGGAGACCCAGTACTTC. V and J are TRBV6-1 and TRBJ2-5, with a weak D call TRBD2 (7 bases). This CDR3 contains 14 residues. CDR1 is MNHNS, CDR2 SASEGT, per germline. V lost 7 bases, J lost 5 bases, and 17 bases lay in between.

The chain recombines TRBV5-1 with TRBJ2-7; TRBD1 matches 11 bases. This CDR3 region has 14 residues. V shed 4 bases, J shed 6 bases, and the junction held 6 bases outside the gene matches. The germline CDR1 and CDR2 sequences are SGHRS and YFSETQ. CDR3 sequence (DNA): TGCGCCAGCAGCCCGGACAGGGGGCTACCCGAGCAGTACTTC. Its translation: CASSPDRGLPEQYF.

This chain uses TRBV6-6 with TRBJ2-5; D is unclear. CDR3 size: 11 residues. Between the trimmed V and J ends, which lost 6 bases and 5 bases, there was a span of 7 bases. Germline V gives CDR1 MNHNY, CDR2 SVGAGI (reference sequence). The CDR3 reads CASSTRETQYF. CDR3 nucleotides: TGTGCCAGCAGCACCCGGGAGACCCAGTACTTC.

The V call is TRBV7-9, the J call TRBJ1-5; tentative D call: TRBD1 (6 bases). CDR3 length: 12 residues. Trimming took 4 bases from V and 5 from J, leaving 6 bases between them. CDR1 and CDR2 from the germline V gene are SEHNR and FQNEAQ (reference sequence). CDR3 amino acids: CASSSGDQPQHF. The CDR3 bases are TGTGCCAGCAGCTCAGGGGATCAGCCCCAGCATTTT.